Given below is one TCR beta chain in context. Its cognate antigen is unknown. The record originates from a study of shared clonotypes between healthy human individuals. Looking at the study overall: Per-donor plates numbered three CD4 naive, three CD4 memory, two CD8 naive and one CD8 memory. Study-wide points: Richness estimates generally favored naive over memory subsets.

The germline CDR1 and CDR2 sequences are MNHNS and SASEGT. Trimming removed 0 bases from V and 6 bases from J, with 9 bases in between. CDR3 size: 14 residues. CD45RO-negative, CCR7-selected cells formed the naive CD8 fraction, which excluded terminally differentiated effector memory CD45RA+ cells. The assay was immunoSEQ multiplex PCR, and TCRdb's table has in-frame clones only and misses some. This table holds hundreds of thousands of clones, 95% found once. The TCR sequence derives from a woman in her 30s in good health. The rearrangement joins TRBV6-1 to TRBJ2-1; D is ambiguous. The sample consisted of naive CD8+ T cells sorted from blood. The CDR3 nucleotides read TGTGCCAGCAGTGAAGCGGCCCCGGGCAATGAGCAGTTCTTC. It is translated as CASSEAAPGNEQFF.